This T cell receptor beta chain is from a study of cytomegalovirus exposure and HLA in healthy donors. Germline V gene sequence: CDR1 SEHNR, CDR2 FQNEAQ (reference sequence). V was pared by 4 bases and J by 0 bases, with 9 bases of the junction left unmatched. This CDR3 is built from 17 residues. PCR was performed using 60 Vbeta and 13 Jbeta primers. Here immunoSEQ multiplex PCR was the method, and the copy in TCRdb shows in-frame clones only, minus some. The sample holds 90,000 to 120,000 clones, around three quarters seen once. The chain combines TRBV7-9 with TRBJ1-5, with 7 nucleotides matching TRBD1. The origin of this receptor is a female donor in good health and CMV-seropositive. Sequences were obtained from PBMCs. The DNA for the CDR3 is TGTGCCAGCAGCTCCCTGGGACAGTTCTATAGCAATCAGCCCCAGCATTTT. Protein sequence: CASSSLGQFYSNQPQHF.